Detailed here is one TCR beta chain. These data belong to a study of blood T cell repertoires in COVID-19. Across the whole study: Some COVID-19 samples were acute and others convalescent; all came from the United States, Italy and Spain. From T cells, B-cell-depleted T cells, or PBMCs came the material, which was cDNA or gDNA.

As handled by the study authors: From reference gene primer amplification, estimates of nucleated cell counts were derived. TCRdb's copy holds only in-frame clones and misses some; the assay was immunoSEQ multiplex PCR. D and trimming were read from the DNA, whereas the V and J calls and clone size are those reported in that table. The sample holds over 200,000 clones, roughly 90% seen once. The length of the CDR3 is 14 residues. Trimming left V 1 base short and J 0 bases short, with 7 bases between. Per the germline V gene, CDR1 is SGHTA and CDR2 is FQGNSA. The chain links TRBV7-2 to TRBJ2-7, with TRBD2 as a possible D gene (6 bases). This receptor was identified in a human donor in a cohort sampled during active COVID-19. The source material was peripheral blood. The CDR3 bases are TGTGCCAGCAGCTTAGTGGGGGGCTCCTACGAGCAGTACTTC. Translation gives CASSLVGGSYEQYF.